Only a few counts were recorded for the clone carrying this T cell receptor (beta chain). The antigen is unknown. The germline V and J ends were trimmed by 4 bases and 0 bases, with 13 bases remaining between them. This CDR3 comprises 16 residues. In germline, CDR1 is LGHNA, CDR2 YSLEER. The protocol was immunoSEQ multiplex PCR, while the TCRdb copy is restricted to in-frame clones and leaves out a portion. The table includes approximately 94,000 clones, approximately 89% detected once. The sample belongs to a study of identifying expanded T cells in peripheral blood. Findings of the study overall: Across healthy donors, higher total template counts meant significantly greater roughly two-week count variance. About 1.3 clones differed between technical replicates, versus around 16 and 19 over time.

Collection occurred without any documented infections or immune events in donors. Material: blood. V gene TRBV4-3 combines with J gene TRBJ2-1; D is ambiguous. The receptor was derived from a person aged 18 to 70 in good health. The CDR3 here is CASSLARESSYNEQFF. In DNA form, the CDR3 reads TGCGCCAGCAGCCTGGCGCGAGAAAGCTCCTACAATGAGCAGTTCTTC.